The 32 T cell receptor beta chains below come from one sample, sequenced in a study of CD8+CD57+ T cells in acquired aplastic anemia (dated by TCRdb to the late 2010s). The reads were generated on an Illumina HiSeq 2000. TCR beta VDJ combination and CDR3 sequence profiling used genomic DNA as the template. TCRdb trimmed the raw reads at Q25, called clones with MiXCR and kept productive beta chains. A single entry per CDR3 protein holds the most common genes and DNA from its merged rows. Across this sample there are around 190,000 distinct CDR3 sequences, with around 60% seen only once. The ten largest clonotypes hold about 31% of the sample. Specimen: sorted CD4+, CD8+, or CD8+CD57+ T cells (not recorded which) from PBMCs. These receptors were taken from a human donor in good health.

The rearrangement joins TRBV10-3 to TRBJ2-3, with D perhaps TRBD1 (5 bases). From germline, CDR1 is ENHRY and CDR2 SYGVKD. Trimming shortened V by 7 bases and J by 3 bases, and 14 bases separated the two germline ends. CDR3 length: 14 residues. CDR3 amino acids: CAINPGSTTDTQYF. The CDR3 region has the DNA TGTGCCATCAACCCAGGGTCAACTACAGATACGCAGTATTTT.

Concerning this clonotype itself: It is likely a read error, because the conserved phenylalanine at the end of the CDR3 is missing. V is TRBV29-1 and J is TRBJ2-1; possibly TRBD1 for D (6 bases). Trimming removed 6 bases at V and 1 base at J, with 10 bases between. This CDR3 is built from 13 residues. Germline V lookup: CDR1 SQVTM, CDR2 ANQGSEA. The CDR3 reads CSVPGVSYNEQFL. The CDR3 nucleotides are TGCAGCGTACCAGGGGTGTCCTACAATGAGCAGTTCCTC.

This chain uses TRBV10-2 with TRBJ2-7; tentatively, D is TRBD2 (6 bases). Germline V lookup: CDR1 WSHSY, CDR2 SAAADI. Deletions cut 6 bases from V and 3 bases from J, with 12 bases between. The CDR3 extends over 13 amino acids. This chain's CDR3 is CASSPAGRYEQYF. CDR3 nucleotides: TGCGCCAGCAGCCCCGCGGGGCGCTACGAGCAGTACTTC.

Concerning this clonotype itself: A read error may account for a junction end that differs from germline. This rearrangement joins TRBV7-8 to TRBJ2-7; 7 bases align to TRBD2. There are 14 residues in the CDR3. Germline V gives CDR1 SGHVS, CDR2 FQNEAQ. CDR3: CASGLGTKSYEQYF. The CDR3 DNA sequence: TGTGCCAGCGGCTTGGGGACTAAGTCCTACGAGCAGTACTTC.

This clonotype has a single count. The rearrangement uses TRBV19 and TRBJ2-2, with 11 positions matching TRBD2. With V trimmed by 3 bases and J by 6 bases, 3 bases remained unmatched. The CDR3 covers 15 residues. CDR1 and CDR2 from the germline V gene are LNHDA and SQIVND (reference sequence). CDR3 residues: CASSILAGGPGELFF. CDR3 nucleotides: TGTGCCAGTAGTATCTTAGCGGGAGGGCCCGGGGAGCTGTTTTTT.

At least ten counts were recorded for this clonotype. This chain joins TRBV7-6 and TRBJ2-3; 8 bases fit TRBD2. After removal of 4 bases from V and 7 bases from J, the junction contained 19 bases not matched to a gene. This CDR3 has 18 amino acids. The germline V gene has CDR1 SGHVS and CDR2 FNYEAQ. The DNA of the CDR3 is TGTGCCAGCAGCTCGGGACTAGATCTTATTTGGTCGGCAAATACGCAGTATTTT. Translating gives CASSSGLDLIWSANTQYF.

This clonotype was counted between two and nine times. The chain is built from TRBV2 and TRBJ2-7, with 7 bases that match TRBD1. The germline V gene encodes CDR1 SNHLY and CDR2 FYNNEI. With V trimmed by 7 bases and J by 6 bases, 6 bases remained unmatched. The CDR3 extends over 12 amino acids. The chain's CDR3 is CASTKTGFEQYF. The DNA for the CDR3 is TGTGCCAGCACGAAGACAGGGTTCGAGCAGTACTTC. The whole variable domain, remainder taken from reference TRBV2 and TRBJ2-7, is EPEVTQTPSHQVTQMGQEVILRCVPISNHLYFYWYRQILGQKVEFLVSFYNNEISEKSEIFDDQFSVERPDGSNFTLKIRSTKLEDSAMYFCASTKTGFEQYFGPGTRLTVT.

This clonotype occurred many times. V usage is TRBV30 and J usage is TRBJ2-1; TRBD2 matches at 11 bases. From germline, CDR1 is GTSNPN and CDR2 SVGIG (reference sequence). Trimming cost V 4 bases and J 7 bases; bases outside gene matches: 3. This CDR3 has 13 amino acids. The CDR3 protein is CAWTRTSGNEQFF. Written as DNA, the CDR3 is TGTGCCTGGACCCGGACTAGCGGGAATGAGCAGTTCTTC.

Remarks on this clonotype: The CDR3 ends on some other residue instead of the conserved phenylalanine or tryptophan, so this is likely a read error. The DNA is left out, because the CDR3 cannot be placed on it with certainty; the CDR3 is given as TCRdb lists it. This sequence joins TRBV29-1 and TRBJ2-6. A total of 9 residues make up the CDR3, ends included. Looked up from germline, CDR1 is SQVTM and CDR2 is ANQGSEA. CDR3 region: CSVEYRVGT.

DNA of the CDR3: TGTGCCAGCACTGAGGTCGACGGGTTTAGGGGCTACACCTTC. This encodes CASTEVDGFRGYTF. This rearrangement joins TRBV2 to TRBJ1-2; D gene unclear. Germline CDR1 is SNHLY and CDR2 is FYNNEI. The CDR3 loop spans 14 amino acids. Deletions cut 7 bases from V and 8 bases from J, with 20 bases between. Together with reference TRBV2 and TRBJ1-2, the CDR3 gives the full variable domain: EPEVTQTPSHQVTQMGQEVILRCVPISNHLYFYWYRQILGQKVEFLVSFYNNEISEKSEIFDDQFSVERPDGSNFTLKIRSTKLEDSAMYFCASTEVDGFRGYTFGSGTRLTVV.

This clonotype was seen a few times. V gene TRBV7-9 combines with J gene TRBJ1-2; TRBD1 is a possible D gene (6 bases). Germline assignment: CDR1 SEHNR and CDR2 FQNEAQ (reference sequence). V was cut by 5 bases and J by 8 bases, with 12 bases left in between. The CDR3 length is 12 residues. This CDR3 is CASSITGSGYTF. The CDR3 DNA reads TGTGCCAGCAGCATCACAGGGAGCGGCTACACCTTC.

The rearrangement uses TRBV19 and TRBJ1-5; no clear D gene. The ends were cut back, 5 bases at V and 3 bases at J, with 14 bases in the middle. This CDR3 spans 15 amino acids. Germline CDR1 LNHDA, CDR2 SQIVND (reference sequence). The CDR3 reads CASSWSQDSNQPQHF. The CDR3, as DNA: TGTGCCAGTAGTTGGTCACAAGACTCCAATCAGCCCCAGCATTTT.

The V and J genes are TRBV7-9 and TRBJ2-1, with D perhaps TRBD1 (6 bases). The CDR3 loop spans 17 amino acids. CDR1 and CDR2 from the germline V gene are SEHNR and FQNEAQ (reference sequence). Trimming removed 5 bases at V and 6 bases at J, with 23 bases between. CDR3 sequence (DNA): TGTGCCAGCAGCCTAGTTTCATCAGGGGCAGTAAGCAATGAGCAGTTCTTC. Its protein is CASSLVSSGAVSNEQFF.

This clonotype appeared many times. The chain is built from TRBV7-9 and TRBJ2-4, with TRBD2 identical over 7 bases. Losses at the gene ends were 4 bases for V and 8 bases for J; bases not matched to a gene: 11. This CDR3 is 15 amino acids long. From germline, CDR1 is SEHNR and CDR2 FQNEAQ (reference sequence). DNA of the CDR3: TGTGCCAGCAGCTCCCCCCTAGCGGACATAGACATTCAGTACTTC. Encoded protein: CASSSPLADIDIQYF. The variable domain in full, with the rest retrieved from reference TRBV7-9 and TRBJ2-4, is DTGVSQNPRHKITKRGQNVTFRCDPISEHNRLYWYRQTLGQGPEFLTYFQNEAQLEKSRLLSDRFSAERPKGSFSTLEIQRTEQGDSAMYLCASSSPLADIDIQYFGAGTRLSVL.

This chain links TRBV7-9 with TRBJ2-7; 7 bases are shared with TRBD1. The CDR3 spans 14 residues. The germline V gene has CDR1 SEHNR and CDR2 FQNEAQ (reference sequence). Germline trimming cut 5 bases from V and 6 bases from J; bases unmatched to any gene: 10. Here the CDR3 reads CASSLRQGNPEQYF. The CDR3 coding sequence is TGTGCCAGCAGCCTCAGACAGGGTAATCCCGAGCAGTACTTC.

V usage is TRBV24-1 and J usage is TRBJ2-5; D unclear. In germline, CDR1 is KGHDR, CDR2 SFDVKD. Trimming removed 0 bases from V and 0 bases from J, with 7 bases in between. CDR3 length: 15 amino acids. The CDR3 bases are TGTGCCACCAGTGATTTGCTCGGAGACCAAGAGACCCAGTACTTC. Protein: CATSDLLGDQETQYF.

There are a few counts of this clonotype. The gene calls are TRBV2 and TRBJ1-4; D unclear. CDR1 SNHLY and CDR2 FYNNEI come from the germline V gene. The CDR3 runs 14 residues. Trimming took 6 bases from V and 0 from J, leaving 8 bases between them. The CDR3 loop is CASRRSPTNEKLFF. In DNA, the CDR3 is TGTGCCAGCAGGCGGTCGCCAACTAATGAAAAACTGTTTTTT. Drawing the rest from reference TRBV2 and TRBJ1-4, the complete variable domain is EPEVTQTPSHQVTQMGQEVILRCVPISNHLYFYWYRQILGQKVEFLVSFYNNEISEKSEIFDDQFSVERPDGSNFTLKIRSTKLEDSAMYFCASRRSPTNEKLFFGSGTQLSVL.

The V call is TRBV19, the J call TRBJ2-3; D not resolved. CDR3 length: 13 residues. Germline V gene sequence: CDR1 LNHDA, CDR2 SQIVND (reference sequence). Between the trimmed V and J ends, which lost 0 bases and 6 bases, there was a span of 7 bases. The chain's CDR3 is CASSIEVRDTQYF. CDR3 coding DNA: TGTGCCAGTAGTATAGAGGTACGTGATACGCAGTATTTT.

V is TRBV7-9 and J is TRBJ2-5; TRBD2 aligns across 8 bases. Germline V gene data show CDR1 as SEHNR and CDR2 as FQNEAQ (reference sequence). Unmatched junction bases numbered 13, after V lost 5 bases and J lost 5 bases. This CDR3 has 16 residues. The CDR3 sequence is CASSQWNSGAGETQYF. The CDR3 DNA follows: TGTGCCAGCAGCCAATGGAATAGCGGGGCGGGGGAGACCCAGTACTTC.

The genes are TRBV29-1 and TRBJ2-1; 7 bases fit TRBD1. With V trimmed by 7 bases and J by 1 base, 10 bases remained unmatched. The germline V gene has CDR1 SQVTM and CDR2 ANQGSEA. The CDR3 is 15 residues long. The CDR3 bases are TGCAGCGGCGCCGGGACAGAGTTATCCTACAATGAGCAGTTCTTC. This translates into CSGAGTELSYNEQFF.

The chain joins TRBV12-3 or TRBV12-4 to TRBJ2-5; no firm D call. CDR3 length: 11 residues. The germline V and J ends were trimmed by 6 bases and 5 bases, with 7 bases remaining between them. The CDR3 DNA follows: TGTGCCAGCAGGATCAGGGAGACCCAGTACTTC. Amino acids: CASRIRETQYF.

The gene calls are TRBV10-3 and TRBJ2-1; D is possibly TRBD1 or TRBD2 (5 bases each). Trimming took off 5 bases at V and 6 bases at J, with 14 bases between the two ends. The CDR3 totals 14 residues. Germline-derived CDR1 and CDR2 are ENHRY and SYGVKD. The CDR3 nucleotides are TGTGCCATCAGTCCCGGGACGGGGAGCAATGAGCAGTTCTTC. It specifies CAISPGTGSNEQFF.

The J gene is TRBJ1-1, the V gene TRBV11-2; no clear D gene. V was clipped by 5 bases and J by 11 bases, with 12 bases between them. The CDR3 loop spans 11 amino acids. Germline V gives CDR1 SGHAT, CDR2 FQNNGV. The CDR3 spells CASSQMLGAFF. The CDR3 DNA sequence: TGTGCCAGCAGCCAAATGTTGGGTGCTTTCTTT.

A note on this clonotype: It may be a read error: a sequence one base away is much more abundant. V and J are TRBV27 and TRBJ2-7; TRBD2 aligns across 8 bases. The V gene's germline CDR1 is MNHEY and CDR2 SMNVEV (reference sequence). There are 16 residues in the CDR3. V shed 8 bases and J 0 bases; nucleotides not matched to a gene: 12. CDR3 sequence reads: CASGWGTRTNSYEQYF. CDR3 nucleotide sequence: TGTGCCAGCGGTTGGGGGACTAGAACTAACTCCTACGAGCAGTACTTC.

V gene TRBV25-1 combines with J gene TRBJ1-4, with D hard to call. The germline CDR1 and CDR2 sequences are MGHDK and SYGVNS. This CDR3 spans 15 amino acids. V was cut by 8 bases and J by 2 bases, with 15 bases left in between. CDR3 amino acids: CASSKLRDTNEKLFF. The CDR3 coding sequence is TGTGCCAGCTCAAAGCTACGGGATACTAATGAAAAACTGTTTTTT.

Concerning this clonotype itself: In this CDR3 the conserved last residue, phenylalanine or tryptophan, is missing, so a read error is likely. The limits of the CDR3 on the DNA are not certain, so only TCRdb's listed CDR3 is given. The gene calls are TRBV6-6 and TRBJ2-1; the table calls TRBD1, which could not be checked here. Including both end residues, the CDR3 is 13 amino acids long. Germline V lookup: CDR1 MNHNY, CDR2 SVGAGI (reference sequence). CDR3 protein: CASSRHLRNEQSL.

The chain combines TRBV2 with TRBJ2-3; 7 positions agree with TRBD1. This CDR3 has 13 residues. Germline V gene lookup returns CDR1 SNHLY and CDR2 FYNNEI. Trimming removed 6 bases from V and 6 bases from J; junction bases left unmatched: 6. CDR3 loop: CASRRQGADTQYF. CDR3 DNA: TGTGCCAGCAGGAGACAGGGAGCTGATACGCAGTATTTT.

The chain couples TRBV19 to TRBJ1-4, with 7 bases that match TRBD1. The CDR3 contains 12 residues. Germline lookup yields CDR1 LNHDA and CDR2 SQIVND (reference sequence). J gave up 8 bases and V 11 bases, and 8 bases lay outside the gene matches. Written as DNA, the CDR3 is TGTGCCCCCTTTAGGGGGCGGGAAAAACTGTTTTTT. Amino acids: CAPFRGREKLFF.

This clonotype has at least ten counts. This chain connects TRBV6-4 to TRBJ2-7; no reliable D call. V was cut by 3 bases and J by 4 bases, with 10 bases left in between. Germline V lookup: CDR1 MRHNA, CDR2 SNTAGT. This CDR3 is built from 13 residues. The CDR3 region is CASSEVDGYEQYF. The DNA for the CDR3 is TGTGCCAGCAGTGAGGTAGACGGTTACGAGCAGTACTTC.

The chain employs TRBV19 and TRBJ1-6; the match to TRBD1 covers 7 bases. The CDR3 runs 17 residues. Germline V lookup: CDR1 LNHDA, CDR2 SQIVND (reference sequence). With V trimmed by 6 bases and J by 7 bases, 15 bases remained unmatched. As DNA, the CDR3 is TGTGCCAGTAGCACCTGGGAGGGGGCAAGTGGGAATTCACCCCTCCACTTT. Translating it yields CASSTWEGASGNSPLHF.

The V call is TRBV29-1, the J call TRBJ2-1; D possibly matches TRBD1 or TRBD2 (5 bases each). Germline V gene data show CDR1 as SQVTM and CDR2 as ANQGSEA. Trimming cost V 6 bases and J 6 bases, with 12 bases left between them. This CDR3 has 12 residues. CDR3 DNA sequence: TGCAGCGTGGGGGTGGGGGTCAATGAGCAGTTCTTC. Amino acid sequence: CSVGVGVNEQFF.

The CDR3 reads CASSLVSIIQTDANTEAFF. In DNA, the CDR3 is TGTGCCAGCAGCTTAGTCTCTATAATACAGACAGATGCGAACACTGAAGCTTTCTTT. This chain uses TRBV7-8 with TRBJ1-1; D might be TRBD1 (5 bases). CDR3 length equals 19 residues. Germline V gives CDR1 SGHVS, CDR2 FQNEAQ. Trimming took off 1 base at V and 1 base at J, with 22 bases between the two ends.